The rows below give T cell receptor beta chains drawn from one sample of a study of identical twins. TCRdb redid the calling of the 5' RACE reads with MiXCR, one entry per CDR3 protein. Among a few hundred thousand distinct CDR3 sequences listed, 13% to 15% were seen once. These data also formed part of another study, on yellow fever vaccine responses in identical twins.

Sequences were obtained from CD4+ T cells sorted from blood. All receptors derive from a young woman in good health. CDR3s include the opening cysteine and the closing phenylalanine or tryptophan. The D gene is left open where the match is weak. Clone size, where shown, is once, few, many, or a class for clones that have expanded.

cdr3_nt: TGTGCCAGCAGGAGGGGACTATCCTACAATGAGCAGTTCTTC
cdr3_aa: CASRRGLSYNEQFF
cdr3_length: 14
clone_size: .
j_call: TRBJ2-1
d_call: TRBD2
v_call: TRBV2

cdr3_nt: TGCGCCAGCAGCGCCGTGGGACGGGAGGCCCGAGAGACCCAGTACTTC
cdr3_aa: CASSAVGREARETQYF
cdr3_length: 16
clone_size: few
j_call: TRBJ2-5
d_call: TRBD2
v_call: TRBV5-1

cdr3_nt: TGTGCCAGCAGCTTAGACCCGGGACAGGGTACCTACGAGCAGTACTTC
cdr3_aa: CASSLDPGQGTYEQYF
cdr3_length: 16
clone_size: .
j_call: TRBJ2-7
d_call: TRBD1
v_call: TRBV7-8

cdr3_nt: TGCGCCAGCAGCCCTGGGCTGACAGGGGAGAACACTGAAGCTTTCTTT
cdr3_aa: CASSPGLTGENTEAFF
cdr3_length: 16
clone_size: .
j_call: TRBJ1-1
d_call: TRBD1
v_call: TRBV5-1

cdr3_nt: TGTGCCAGCAGCTTCCCTAAACGTGACGAGCAGTACTTC
cdr3_aa: CASSFPKRDEQYF
cdr3_length: 13
clone_size: few
j_call: TRBJ2-7
d_call: .
v_call: TRBV6-6

cdr3_nt: TGTGCCACCAGCAGAGAGATTAGCGGGGGGGCCACAGATACGCAGTATTTT
cdr3_aa: CATSREISGGATDTQYF
cdr3_length: 17
clone_size: few
j_call: TRBJ2-3
d_call: TRBD2
v_call: TRBV15

cdr3_nt: TGTGCCAGCAGCCCCGGGCCAAGAGGAGATACGCAGTATTTT
cdr3_aa: CASSPGPRGDTQYF
cdr3_length: 14
clone_size: .
j_call: TRBJ2-3
d_call: .
v_call: TRBV4-2

cdr3_nt: TGTGCCCCCTTGAGTCCCCGCCCCTGTAGGGCTGAGCAGTTCTTC
cdr3_aa: CAPLSPRPCRAEQFF
cdr3_length: 15
clone_size: many
j_call: TRBJ2-1
d_call: .
v_call: TRBV28

cdr3_nt: TGTGCCAGCACACCTAGAGTAAACACTGAAGCTTTCTTT
cdr3_aa: CASTPRVNTEAFF
cdr3_length: 13
clone_size: few
j_call: TRBJ1-1
d_call: .
v_call: TRBV7-2

cdr3_nt: TGTGCCAGCTCACCACAAAATGAACAGCCCCAGCATTTT
cdr3_aa: CASSPQNEQPQHF
cdr3_length: 13
clone_size: few
j_call: TRBJ1-5
d_call: .
v_call: TRBV18

cdr3_nt: TGTGCCAGCAGCTTAACGGGCGGGGGTACCTACGAGCAGTACTTC
cdr3_aa: CASSLTGGGTYEQYF
cdr3_length: 15
clone_size: few
j_call: TRBJ2-7
d_call: TRBD2
v_call: TRBV7-3

cdr3_nt: TGTGCCAGCAGCCAAGAGCGGGGGACGGGACAGTACTTC
cdr3_aa: CASSQERGTGQYF
cdr3_length: 13
clone_size: .
j_call: TRBJ2-7
d_call: TRBD2
v_call: TRBV3-1

cdr3_nt: TGCAGTGCTAGTTCCGGGAGCGCAGTCACAGATACGCAGTATTTT
cdr3_aa: CSASSGSAVTDTQYF
cdr3_length: 15
clone_size: few
j_call: TRBJ2-3
d_call: .
v_call: TRBV20-1

cdr3_nt: TGTGCCAGCAGCTTAGTGGGATTTGCCCAACAAGAGACCCAGTACTTC
cdr3_aa: CASSLVGFAQQETQYF
cdr3_length: 16
clone_size: .
j_call: TRBJ2-5
d_call: .
v_call: TRBV7-2

cdr3_nt: TGTGCCAGCAGTGGTAGCGGGAGCGGCTACAATGAGCAGTTCTTC
cdr3_aa: CASSGSGSGYNEQFF
cdr3_length: 15
clone_size: many
j_call: TRBJ2-1
d_call: TRBD2
v_call: TRBV6-1

cdr3_nt: TGTGCCAGCAGCACCCGGAGCGGGGGAGGGACCGGGGAGCTGTTTTTT
cdr3_aa: CASSTRSGGGTGELFF
cdr3_length: 16
clone_size: .
j_call: TRBJ2-2
d_call: TRBD2
v_call: TRBV7-8

cdr3_nt: TGTACCAGCAGTACAACTCGGAGCGGGACCGCCTCTGAGACCCAGTACTTC
cdr3_aa: CTSSTTRSGTASETQYF
cdr3_length: 17
clone_size: .
j_call: TRBJ2-5
d_call: TRBD2
v_call: TRBV6-1

cdr3_nt: TGTGCCAGCAGCCCCTCAATGGCGGGCACCGGGGAGCTGTTTTTT
cdr3_aa: CASSPSMAGTGELFF
cdr3_length: 15
clone_size: .
j_call: TRBJ2-2
d_call: .
v_call: TRBV7-2

cdr3_nt: TGTGCCAGCAGCGTAGAGGGGATGGGTGGCTACACCTTC
cdr3_aa: CASSVEGMGGYTF
cdr3_length: 13
clone_size: few
j_call: TRBJ1-2
d_call: .
v_call: TRBV9